This TCR beta chain was obtained from a study of blood T cells in healthy people across ages (dated by TCRdb to the mid-2010s). Background on the whole study: In model experiments, template switching captured about one uniquely barcoded TCR beta cDNA molecule for every two T cells. The study measured age-related changes in TCR beta repertoire diversity using deep sequencing normalized with unique cDNA molecular identifiers. The donors were split into four age groups: young (average around 15 years), middle-aged (around 40), aged (roughly 60) and long-lived (over 75). To avoid experimental bias, donors of different ages were spread randomly across the sequencing lanes. Using the same blood draw, the study looked at two additional independent replicas of 1 million unique cDNA reads for two donors, one aged 18 to 29 and the other aged 80 or older.

Overall study results and their limits: The percentage of naive T cells measured by flow cytometry correlated strongly with observed TCR beta diversity. As age increased, observed TCR beta diversity per million T cells dropped in a roughly linear way, and a significant reduction was already evident by age 40. Compared with the aged group, more naive CD4+ T cells, fewer expanded clones and increased TCR diversity were shown by the long-lived group, suggesting age selection. Because donor CMV infection status was unknown, age-related changes in expanded clonotypes were potentially confounded. Estimates of total diversity based on one million sequenced T cells were considered lower bounds and underestimates. Bulk unsorted PBMC profiling prevented conclusive comparison of naive and antigen-experienced compartments.

Including the terminal cysteine and phenylalanine, the CDR3 comprises 16 residues. Only the CDR3 DNA is retained, 48 bases long and in frame from the first base. Trimming accounts for 6 bases at V and 4 bases at J, while the number of junction bases matched to no gene is 8. CDR1 and CDR2 (KGHSH, LQKENI) derive from the germline V gene. The donors were roughly 38 Caucasian individuals from Russia, aged roughly 6 to 100 years, who were systemically healthy. Each donor gave 8 to 10 milliliters of peripheral blood, drawn into EDTA-treated Vacutainer tubes. Ficoll-Paque density-gradient centrifugation was used to isolate PBMCs, with at least 6 million obtained per sample. Trizol reagent was used to extract total RNA from PBMCs, with at least 6 micrograms per sample. For every donor, an aliquot of PBMCs went through flow cytometry to measure the percentages of naive CD45RAhigh/CD27high T cells. A remark on this clonotype: What this receptor recognizes is not known. The input lacks base qualities; no much larger clone sits a single base away.

The receptor library was made with 5' RACE. Sequencing took place on an Illumina HiSeq 2500. A second about 7 to 12 cycle PCR used a sample-barcoded 5' primer and a J-beta primer mix. A unique molecular identifier was introduced onto each TCR beta cDNA molecule by a template-switch 5' adaptor carrying 12 random nucleotides. At least 2.5 million CDR3-containing paired-end reads were obtained from each sample. First-strand cDNA synthesis was performed from all RNA using the Mint cDNA synthesis kit, with priming by a TRBC-specific oligonucleotide. After uracil-DNA glycosylase treatment, a first 18-cycle PCR used universal primers M1SS and BC2_uni_R on all cDNA. In the original analysis: For normalization, 1 million high-quality reads, each with a distinct molecular identifier, were randomly selected from each sample. Reads sharing molecular identifiers were discarded rather than binned into consensus sequences. MiTCR, set to a Q25 quality threshold and the strictest error-elimination algorithm, was used for CDR3 identification, clonotype clustering and error correction. A nonparametric unseen species model using Euler transformation provided a lower-bound estimate of total TCR beta diversity. Clones were called with MiXCR by TCRdb after fastp trimmed the public reads at Q25, and only in-frame beta chains were retained. Each entry merges the rows of one CDR3 protein and shows their most common DNA and genes. Here the V and J calls rest on TCRdb's processing, not on the authors' analysis. The sample contains about 1,500,000 distinct CDR3 sequences, about 28% of them found a single time. Clones ranked in the top ten supply 6.5% to 8.5% of the sample.

The origin of this receptor is a woman under 40 in good health. The chain employs TRBV18 and TRBJ2-3, and 12 bases in between align with TRBD2. Sequencing was performed on blood. The CDR3 is CASSGGLAGTSDTQYF. The DNA sequence is given as TGTGCCAGCTCCGGTGGACTAGCGGGGACGTCAGATACGCAGTATTTT.